This TCR beta chain stems from a study of Ad26.COV2.S vaccination and SARS-CoV-2 variants. The overall study: The donor belonged to the COV1001 Ad26.COV2.S trial arm. The vaccine Ad26.COV2.S was put into the muscle once, or twice with 56 days between.

Clones were sequenced by immunoSEQ multiplex PCR, and TCRdb holds only the in-frame ones, with some missing. This table holds about 440,000 clones, around 90% found once. Regarding the study as a whole: It was vaccine recipients, not placebo recipients, who had the higher spike-specific TCR breadth.

V was trimmed by 0 bases and J by 2 bases, leaving 6 bases between them. The CDR3 is 14 amino acids. Germline V gene data show CDR1 as MNHNS and CDR2 as SASEGT. A note on this clone: No antigen is known for it.

Stated treatment: roughly 19 received Ad26.COV2.S at low or high dose, single or two shots; 5 received placebo; per-sample allocation not given. Samples came from day 63 after the first vaccine or placebo injection. SARS-CoV-2 spike from the Wuhan strain was encoded by the vaccine, an Ad26 vector. This sequence was found in a person between 18 and 65 years old who received the Ad26.COV2.S COVID-19 vaccine or a placebo. This sequence joins TRBV6-1 and TRBJ2-3; D gene unclear. Sequencing was performed on peripheral blood, taken in a trial of Ad26.COV2.S vaccine versus placebo. CDR3 sequence: CASSEADFTDTQYF. In DNA, the CDR3 is TGTGCCAGCAGTGAAGCAGACTTCACAGATACGCAGTATTTT.